A selection of T cell receptor beta chains follows, all from one sample in a study of blood T cells in healthy people across ages. MiXCR was run by TCRdb on the 5' RACE reads, yielding one entry per CDR3 protein. The sample includes hundreds of thousands of distinct CDR3 sequences, about 42% seen only once; the top ten take nearly 20%. Sequenced sample: blood. These receptors originate from a man aged 60 to 69 in good health. Each CDR3 is given without its conserved first and last residue. The order of the fields is J gene, V gene, CDR3 protein.

J gene: TRBJ1-2; V gene: TRBV7-2; CDR3 protein: AGSPSMNYGYT
J gene: TRBJ1-6; V gene: TRBV28; CDR3 protein: ASRPDRGYNSPLH
J gene: TRBJ2-7; V gene: TRBV3-1; CDR3 protein: ASSNNLEQY
J gene: TRBJ2-2; V gene: TRBV2; CDR3 protein: ASSVQGVKNTGELF
J gene: TRBJ2-1; V gene: TRBV4-1; CDR3 protein: ASSQTLAGSSYNEQF
J gene: TRBJ1-2; V gene: TRBV12-3/TRBV12-4; CDR3 protein: ASSLGGTDNYGYT
J gene: TRBJ2-1; V gene: TRBV24-1; CDR3 protein: ATSDLSGTSNEQF
J gene: TRBJ1-4; V gene: TRBV12-3/TRBV12-4; CDR3 protein: ASSSGQGGQNEKLF
J gene: TRBJ2-1; V gene: TRBV4-1; CDR3 protein: ASSQEGGSSAVSSYNEQF
J gene: TRBJ2-2; V gene: TRBV7-9; CDR3 protein: ASSQHTGELF
J gene: TRBJ1-2; V gene: TRBV20-1; CDR3 protein: SAIPGTGVVYGYT
J gene: .; V gene: TRBV13; CDR3 protein: ASSFGPQDQTQY
J gene: TRBJ2-7; V gene: TRBV9; CDR3 protein: ASSVSSLIAGAGGVYEQY
J gene: TRBJ2-7; V gene: TRBV12-3/TRBV12-4; CDR3 protein: ASSLSTGTYEQY
J gene: .; V gene: TRBV6-1; CDR3 protein: ASSEGPDPYEQY
J gene: TRBJ2-7; V gene: TRBV12-3/TRBV12-4; CDR3 protein: ASSYLGNQYEQY
J gene: TRBJ2-7; V gene: TRBV7-2; CDR3 protein: ASSLEWLGTYEQY
J gene: TRBJ1-1; V gene: TRBV12-3/TRBV12-4; CDR3 protein: ASSLLGQVNTEAF
J gene: TRBJ2-1; V gene: TRBV3-1; CDR3 protein: ASSRSDNEQF
J gene: TRBJ1-2; V gene: TRBV10-3; CDR3 protein: AISGTGCGYT
J gene: TRBJ2-3; V gene: TRBV3-1; CDR3 protein: ASSQSGASTDTQY
J gene: TRBJ2-5; V gene: TRBV5-8; CDR3 protein: ASSLGTGEEQY
J gene: TRBJ2-3; V gene: TRBV7-2; CDR3 protein: ASSLEAHTDTQY
J gene: TRBJ2-3; V gene: TRBV11-1; CDR3 protein: ASRRGGYTDTQY
J gene: TRBJ1-2; V gene: TRBV9; CDR3 protein: ASSDDRGNNYGYT
J gene: TRBJ2-3; V gene: TRBV28; CDR3 protein: ASSSPQGTTDTQY
J gene: .; V gene: TRBV6-6; CDR3 protein: ASSDGVAQETQY
J gene: TRBJ2-3; V gene: TRBV2; CDR3 protein: ASTGGTGWTDTQY
J gene: TRBJ1-1; V gene: TRBV7-2; CDR3 protein: ASRSWTGRGTEAF
J gene: TRBJ2-1; V gene: TRBV4-3; CDR3 protein: ASSQSFDRGREVF
J gene: TRBJ2-6; V gene: TRBV5-6; CDR3 protein: ASSLGPGSGANVLT
J gene: TRBJ2-3; V gene: TRBV7-2; CDR3 protein: ASSLGGTSWGTQY
J gene: .; V gene: TRBV12-3/TRBV12-4; CDR3 protein: ASMAGTTNEQY
J gene: TRBJ2-7; V gene: TRBV20-1; CDR3 protein: SARSTAAYEQY
J gene: TRBJ2-2; V gene: TRBV12-3/TRBV12-4; CDR3 protein: ASSLRLAGPNTGELF
J gene: TRBJ2-1; V gene: TRBV20-1; CDR3 protein: SASGLAGPSSYNEQF
J gene: TRBJ2-5; V gene: TRBV18; CDR3 protein: ASSPGDETQY
J gene: TRBJ1-1; V gene: TRBV21-1; CDR3 protein: ASSALCGTGDYTEAF
J gene: TRBJ2-3; V gene: TRBV24-1; CDR3 protein: ATSDSRTSGGGTDTQY
J gene: TRBJ2-5; V gene: TRBV20-1; CDR3 protein: SARATSGAQETQY
J gene: TRBJ2-3; V gene: TRBV5-1; CDR3 protein: ASSWRYAGTTDTQY
J gene: TRBJ1-5; V gene: TRBV28; CDR3 protein: ASSPSTGLTRSPQH
J gene: TRBJ1-6; V gene: TRBV6-6; CDR3 protein: ASTKSREPHLH
J gene: TRBJ1-2; V gene: TRBV14; CDR3 protein: ASSQGNVAGGYT
J gene: .; V gene: TRBV20-1; CDR3 protein: STSRPGGPYEQY
J gene: TRBJ1-2; V gene: TRBV7-2; CDR3 protein: ASGQSYGYT
J gene: TRBJ2-1; V gene: TRBV28; CDR3 protein: ASGAGGHPYNEQF
J gene: TRBJ2-2; V gene: TRBV27; CDR3 protein: ASSGQRRQAGELF
J gene: TRBJ2-7; V gene: TRBV7-9; CDR3 protein: ASSSVGGSGSYEQY
J gene: TRBJ2-3; V gene: TRBV6-2/TRBV6-3; CDR3 protein: ASSPLAGGLRDTQY
J gene: TRBJ2-7; V gene: TRBV6-2/TRBV6-3; CDR3 protein: ASGGFSYEQY
J gene: TRBJ2-3; V gene: TRBV20-1; CDR3 protein: SAVSRGTSSTDTQY
J gene: TRBJ2-1; V gene: TRBV7-9; CDR3 protein: ASSLGSRWF
J gene: TRBJ2-3; V gene: TRBV7-9; CDR3 protein: ASSPKGWDTQY